One and the same sample provided the 25 T cell receptor beta chains below, sequenced in a study of a mutant IDH1 vaccine in newly diagnosed glioma. The data were produced by immunoSEQ multiplex PCR, yet TCRdb's version contains in-frame clones alone and is incomplete. The repertoire holds more than 10,000 clones, with roughly 72% as singletons. The time point here: week 47, end of study. Each dose delivered 300 ug of mutant IDH1 20-mer peptide subcutaneously with imiquimod. Their antigens remain unidentified. Sample: PBMCs, taken from a glioma patient whose treatment included an IDH1 peptide vaccine. The receptors originated from a middle-aged woman with glioma.

This chain joins TRBV6-1 and TRBJ2-7, with D maybe TRBD2 (6 bases). V was shortened by 1 base and J by 3 bases, with 16 bases between the two germline ends. CDR3 length equals 16 residues. CDR1 and CDR2 from the germline V gene are MNHNS and SASEGT. In nucleotides, the CDR3 is TGTGCCAGCAGTGAAGGAGGTGGAGGGAGGTACTACGAGCAGTACTTC. Protein product: CASSEGGGGRYYEQYF.

In this sample, this clone turned up once. The rearrangement links TRBV27 to TRBJ1-1; D is ambiguous. V gave up 5 bases and J gave up 1 base, with 11 bases separating them. Germline lookup yields CDR1 MNHEY and CDR2 SMNVEV (reference sequence). The CDR3 sequence is 14 residues long. The DNA of the CDR3 is TGTGCCAGCAGTCCAAGGGTCACGAACACTGAAGCTTTCTTT. Translating gives CASSPRVTNTEAFF.

The chain uses TRBV5-4 and TRBJ2-1, with TRBD2 identical over 14 bases. There are 17 residues in the CDR3. V was pared by 4 bases and J by 4 bases, with 7 bases of the junction left unmatched. Per germline, CDR1 SGHNT and CDR2 YYREEE (reference sequence). The CDR3 here is CASSPRTSGGPYNEQFF. In nucleotides, the CDR3 is TGTGCCAGCAGCCCGAGGACTAGCGGGGGGCCATACAATGAGCAGTTCTTC.

A few counts support this clone. The chain couples TRBV4-2 to TRBJ1-1; TRBD1 is a possible D gene (5 bases). V lost 6 bases to trimming and J lost 10 bases, with 21 bases between them. This CDR3 contains 14 residues. Germline V gene data show CDR1 as LGHNA and CDR2 as YNFKEQ. This chain's CDR3 is CASSDIGAGWVAFF. The CDR3 nucleotides read TGTGCCAGCAGTGACATAGGGGCGGGGTGGGTAGCTTTCTTT.

The chain uses TRBV19 and TRBJ1-4; weak D call: TRBD1 (5 bases). Germline CDR1 is LNHDA and CDR2 is SQIVND (reference sequence). CDR3 length: 17 amino acids. Trimming removed 8 bases from V and 0 bases from J, with 19 bases in between. CDR3 bases: TGTGCCAGTTTGGATTTTGGGGCCGGTGCAACTAATGAAAAACTGTTTTTT. It specifies CASLDFGAGATNEKLFF.

The chain couples TRBV7-8 to TRBJ2-2, with D unresolved. This CDR3 comprises 14 residues. Per germline, CDR1 SGHVS and CDR2 FQNEAQ. V shed 1 base and J shed 7 bases, with 10 bases lying between them. The CDR3 spells CASSLVGSDGELFF. The CDR3 coding sequence is TGTGCCAGCAGCTTAGTGGGGTCAGACGGGGAGCTGTTTTTT.

A single count supports this clone. The chain is built from TRBV7-2 and TRBJ2-1, with 7 bases identical to TRBD2. Germline CDR1 and CDR2: SGHTA and FQGNSA. J gave up 3 bases and V 5 bases, and 7 bases lay outside the gene matches. CDR3 length: 15 residues. CDR3 nucleotide sequence: TGTGCCAGCAGCCCCCCGGGACTAATCTACAATGAGCAGTTCTTC. Translated, it gives CASSPPGLIYNEQFF.

J is TRBJ1-1 and V is TRBV15; a weak D match, TRBD1 (5 bases). V shed 0 bases and J shed 6 bases, with 14 bases lying between them. Looked up from germline, CDR1 is LNHNV and CDR2 is YYDKDF (reference sequence). The CDR3 spans 15 residues. The CDR3 nucleotides are TGTGCCACCAGCAGAGATGGGATGGGGGGTGCTGAAGCTTTCTTT. It specifies CATSRDGMGGAEAFF.

This chain links TRBV2 with TRBJ2-5; D unclear. The CDR3 loop spans 12 amino acids. Germline loops: CDR1 SNHLY, CDR2 FYNNEI. Trimming stripped 3 bases from V and 4 bases from J, with 6 bases between. Here the CDR3 reads CASSESAETQYF. The CDR3 DNA reads TGTGCCAGCAGTGAGTCAGCAGAGACCCAGTACTTC.

V gene TRBV29-1 combines with J gene TRBJ2-6, with D hard to call. The CDR3 covers 14 residues. In germline, CDR1 is SQVTM, CDR2 ANQGSEA. The V and J ends lost 4 bases and 0 bases respectively, with 7 bases between them. CDR3 residues: CSVVQPSGANVLTF. The CDR3 DNA is TGCAGCGTTGTACAGCCCTCTGGGGCCAACGTCCTGACTTTC.

This clone turned up a few times. The gene calls are TRBV14 and TRBJ1-3, with unresolved D. Germline V gives CDR1 SGHDN, CDR2 FVKESK. Trimming stripped 4 bases from V and 6 bases from J, with 10 bases between. There are 13 residues in the CDR3. CDR3 in DNA: TGTGCCAGCAGCCTGCTGTCCGTAAACACCATATATTTT. As protein: CASSLLSVNTIYF.

V and J are TRBV9 and TRBJ2-7, with D unclear. Germline V gene data show CDR1 as SGDLS and CDR2 as YYNGEE. This CDR3 is built from 11 residues. V gave up 4 bases and J gave up 2 bases, with 4 bases separating them. The DNA of the CDR3 is TGTGCCAGCAGCTCGGCCTACGAGCAGTACTTC. Translating it yields CASSSAYEQYF.

This clone showed up just a few times. This chain joins TRBV11-3 and TRBJ2-2; no clear D gene. Germline CDR1 is SGHNT and CDR2 is YENEEA. This CDR3 spans 14 amino acids. V was cut by 2 bases and J by 2 bases, with 6 bases left in between. This CDR3 is CASSLFGNTGELFF. The DNA of the CDR3 is TGTGCCAGCAGCTTATTCGGAAACACCGGGGAGCTGTTTTTT. The variable domain in full, completed from reference TRBV11-3 and TRBJ2-2, reads EAGVVQSPRYKIIEKKQPVAFWCNPISGHNTLYWYLQNLGQGPELLIRYENEEAVDDSQLPKDRFSAERLKGVDSTLKIQPAELGDSAVYLCASSLFGNTGELFFGEGSRLTVL.

Points on this clone: An end of the junction does not agree with germline; a read error may underlie this. This rearrangement joins TRBV18 to TRBJ2-7; 7 bases match TRBD1. Germline CDR1 reads KGHSH; CDR2 reads LQKENI. The CDR3 runs to 13 residues. The CDR3 spells CAGSRDRRGEQYF. DNA of the CDR3: TGTGCCGGCTCGAGGGACAGACGGGGCGAGCAGTACTTC. The full variable domain, rest sourced from reference TRBV18 and TRBJ2-7, is NAGVMQNPRHLVRRRGQEARLRCSPMKGHSHVYWYRQLPEEGLKFMVYLQKENIIDESGMPKERFSAEFPKEGPSILRIQQVVRGDSAAYFCAGSRDRRGEQYFGPGTRLTVT.

This chain joins TRBV9 and TRBJ2-5; TRBD2 matches at 7 bases. CDR3 length: 14 amino acids. The V and J ends lost 0 bases and 7 bases, in that order; junction bases with no gene match: 6. The germline V gene encodes CDR1 SGDLS and CDR2 YYNGEE. CDR3 protein: CASSVAGGGGTQYF. The CDR3 DNA follows: TGTGCCAGCAGCGTAGCGGGGGGAGGAGGGACCCAGTACTTC.

This clone was recorded a few times. The genes are TRBV7-2 and TRBJ2-7, with D perhaps assigned TRBD1 or TRBD2 (5 bases each). CDR1 and CDR2 from the germline V gene are SGHTA and FQGNSA. This CDR3 has 12 residues. The germline V and J ends were trimmed by 5 bases and 6 bases, with 11 bases remaining between them. The CDR3 DNA follows: TGTGCCAGCAGCCCGGGACGTCTCGAGCAGTACTTC. Its protein product is CASSPGRLEQYF.

V is TRBV14 and J is TRBJ2-5; TRBD1 might be the D (6 bases). V was clipped by 4 bases and J by 2 bases, with 11 bases between them. There are 14 residues in the CDR3. Germline V gene lookup returns CDR1 SGHDN and CDR2 FVKESK. The CDR3 DNA is TGTGCCAGCAGCCCGCAGGGGTGGCAAGAGACCCAGTACTTC. Translating it yields CASSPQGWQETQYF.

The chain uses TRBV7-9 and TRBJ2-1; 7 positions match TRBD2. The V gene's germline CDR1 is SEHNR and CDR2 FQNEAQ (reference sequence). The CDR3 runs to 14 residues. The V segment lost 5 bases and the J segment 9 bases; nucleotides outside the gene matches: 10. The CDR3 sequence: CASSPLGGTAEQFF. The CDR3 DNA is TGTGCCAGCAGCCCCTTGGGGGGGACGGCTGAGCAGTTCTTC.

The V call is TRBV5-1, the J call TRBJ2-1, with 8 bases lining up with TRBD2. Per germline, CDR1 SGHRS and CDR2 YFSETQ. V trimming: 4 bases; J trimming: 7 bases; junction bases outside the gene matches: 7. CDR3 size: 14 residues. CDR3 sequence (DNA): TGCGCCAGCAGCCCGGGGGGGCCCGGGAATGAGCAGTTCTTC. Its protein is CASSPGGPGNEQFF.

The chain is built from TRBV27 and TRBJ2-5, with TRBD2 matching 9 bases. This CDR3 spans 15 amino acids. Trimming cost V 4 bases and J 1 base; bases outside gene matches: 4. Germline assignment: CDR1 MNHEY and CDR2 SMNVEV (reference sequence). CDR3 coding DNA: TGTGCCAGCAGTTATAGCGGGAGAAGCCAAGAGACCCAGTACTTC. Its protein product is CASSYSGRSQETQYF.

The V gene is TRBV5-1, the J gene TRBJ1-5; maybe TRBD1 (5 bases). There are 15 residues in the CDR3. CDR1 and CDR2 (germline): SGHRS, YFSETQ. Trimming shortened V by 0 bases and J by 8 bases, and 15 bases separated the two germline ends. The CDR3 here is CASSLGTGGKEPQHF. The CDR3 region has the DNA TGCGCCAGCAGCTTGGGGACCGGGGGAAAGGAGCCCCAGCATTTT.

CDR3 in amino acids: CASSLRGAGLNYGYTF. The CDR3 bases are TGTGCCAGCAGTTTGAGGGGCGCAGGGCTTAACTATGGCTACACCTTC. The chain employs TRBV27 and TRBJ1-2, with a tentative D call TRBD1 (5 bases). Looked up from germline, CDR1 is MNHEY and CDR2 is SMNVEV (reference sequence). Trimming cost V 3 bases and J 1 base, with 15 bases left between them. This CDR3 is 16 amino acids long.

This clone appeared a few times. This sequence joins TRBV29-1 and TRBJ1-1; 7 nucleotides agree with TRBD1. Trimming removed 4 bases from V and 2 bases from J; junction bases left unmatched: 25. The CDR3 is 20 amino acids. The germline CDR1 and CDR2 sequences are SQVTM and ANQGSEA. The CDR3 DNA reads TGCAGCGTTGGTTCCGGCCAGCCTCCCCCGGGACAGCTTCTAAACACTGAAGCTTTCTTT. This encodes CSVGSGQPPPGQLLNTEAFF.

This clone appeared a single time. V gene TRBV5-8 combines with J gene TRBJ1-1; maybe TRBD1 (6 bases). This CDR3 contains 14 residues. V dropped 2 bases and J dropped 1 base, with 9 bases sitting between them. The germline V gene has CDR1 SGHTS and CDR2 YDEGEE. In nucleotides, the CDR3 is TGTGCCAGCAGCTTAAGGACAGCGAACACTGAAGCTTTCTTT. This gives the protein CASSLRTANTEAFF.

This chain connects TRBV5-1 to TRBJ2-7; possibly TRBD1 or TRBD2 for D (5 bases each). The germline CDR1 and CDR2 sequences are SGHRS and YFSETQ. CDR3 size: 12 residues. Trimming left V 4 bases short and J 5 bases short, with 10 bases between. The CDR3 here is CASSRDGDEQYF. The CDR3 nucleotides read TGCGCCAGCAGCCGGGACGGGGACGAGCAGTACTTC.